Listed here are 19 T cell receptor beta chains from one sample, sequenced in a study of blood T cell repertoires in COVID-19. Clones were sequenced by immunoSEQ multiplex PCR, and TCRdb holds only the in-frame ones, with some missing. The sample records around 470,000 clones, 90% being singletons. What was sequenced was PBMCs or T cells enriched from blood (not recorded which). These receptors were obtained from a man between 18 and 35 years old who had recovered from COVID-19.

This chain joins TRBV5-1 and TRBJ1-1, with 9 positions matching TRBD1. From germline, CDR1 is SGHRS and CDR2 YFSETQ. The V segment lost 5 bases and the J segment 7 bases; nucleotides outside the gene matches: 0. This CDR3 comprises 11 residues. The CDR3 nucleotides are TGCGCCAGCAGGACAGGGGGTGAAGCTTTCTTT. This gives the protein CASRTGGEAFF.

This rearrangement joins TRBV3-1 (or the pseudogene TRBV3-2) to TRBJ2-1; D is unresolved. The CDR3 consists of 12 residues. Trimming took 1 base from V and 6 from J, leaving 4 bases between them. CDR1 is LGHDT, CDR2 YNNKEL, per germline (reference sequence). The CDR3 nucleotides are TGTGCCAGCAGCCAAGTATCCAATGAGCAGTTCTTC. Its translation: CASSQVSNEQFF.

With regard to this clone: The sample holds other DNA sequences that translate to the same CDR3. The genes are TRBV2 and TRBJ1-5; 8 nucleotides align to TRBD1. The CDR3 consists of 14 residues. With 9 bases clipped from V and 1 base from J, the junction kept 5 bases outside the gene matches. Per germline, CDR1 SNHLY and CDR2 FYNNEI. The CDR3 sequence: CASRQGQSNQPQHF. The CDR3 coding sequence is TGTGCCAGTCGACAGGGGCAGAGCAATCAGCCCCAGCATTTT.

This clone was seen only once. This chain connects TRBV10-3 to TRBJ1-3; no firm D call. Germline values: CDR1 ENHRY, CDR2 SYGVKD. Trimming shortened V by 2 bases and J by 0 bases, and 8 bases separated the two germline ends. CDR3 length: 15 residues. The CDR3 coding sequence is TGTGCCATCAGTGAGGCGGGGTTCTCTGGAAACACCATATATTTT. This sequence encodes CAISEAGFSGNTIYF.

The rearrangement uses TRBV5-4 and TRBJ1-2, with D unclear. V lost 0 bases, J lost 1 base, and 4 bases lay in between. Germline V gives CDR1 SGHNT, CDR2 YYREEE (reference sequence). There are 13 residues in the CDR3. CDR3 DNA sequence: TGTGCCAGCAGCTTGGGGCTTAACTATGGCTACACCTTC. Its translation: CASSLGLNYGYTF.

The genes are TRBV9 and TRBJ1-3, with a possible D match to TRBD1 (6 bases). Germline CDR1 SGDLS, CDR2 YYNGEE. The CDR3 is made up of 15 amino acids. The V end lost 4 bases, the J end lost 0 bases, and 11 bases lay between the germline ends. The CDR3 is CASSPQGSSGNTIYF. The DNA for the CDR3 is TGTGCCAGCAGCCCACAGGGTAGCTCTGGAAACACCATATATTTT.

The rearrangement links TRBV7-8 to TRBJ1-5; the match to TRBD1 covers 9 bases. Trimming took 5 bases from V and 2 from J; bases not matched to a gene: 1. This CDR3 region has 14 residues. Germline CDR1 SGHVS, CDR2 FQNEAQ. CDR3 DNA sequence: TGTGCCAGCAGCAGGGACAGGGGCAATCAGCCCCAGCATTTT. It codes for CASSRDRGNQPQHF.

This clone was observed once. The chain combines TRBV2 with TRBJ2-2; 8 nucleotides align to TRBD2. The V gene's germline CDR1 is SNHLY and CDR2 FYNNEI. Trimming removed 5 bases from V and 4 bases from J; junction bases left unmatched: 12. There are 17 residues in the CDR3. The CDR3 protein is CASSSPPERGPTGELFF. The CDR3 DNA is TGTGCCAGCAGTTCCCCACCCGAGCGGGGGCCCACCGGGGAGCTGTTTTTT.

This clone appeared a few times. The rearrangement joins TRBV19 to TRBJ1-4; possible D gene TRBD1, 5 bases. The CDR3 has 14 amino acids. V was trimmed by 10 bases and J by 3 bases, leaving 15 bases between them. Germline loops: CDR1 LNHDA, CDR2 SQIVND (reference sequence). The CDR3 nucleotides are TGTGCCACTGCGGGGGTTGATGCTAATGAAAAACTGTTTTTT. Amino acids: CATAGVDANEKLFF.

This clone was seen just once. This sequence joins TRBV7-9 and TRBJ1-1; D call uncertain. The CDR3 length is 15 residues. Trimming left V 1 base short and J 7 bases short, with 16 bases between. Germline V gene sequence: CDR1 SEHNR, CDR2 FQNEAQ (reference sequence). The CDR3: CASSLGIGPRGEAFF. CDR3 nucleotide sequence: TGTGCCAGCAGCTTAGGTATAGGGCCGCGGGGTGAAGCTTTCTTT. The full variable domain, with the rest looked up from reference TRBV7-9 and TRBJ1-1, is DTGVSQNPRHKITKRGQNVTFRCDPISEHNRLYWYRQTLGQGPEFLTYFQNEAQLEKSRLLSDRFSAERPKGSFSTLEIQRTEQGDSAMYLCASSLGIGPRGEAFFGQGTRLTVV.

The CDR3 DNA is TGCAGCGTTGAAAACGGGGAGACCCAGTACTTC. Translation: CSVENGETQYF. This chain joins TRBV29-1 and TRBJ2-5, with D unresolved. CDR1 and CDR2 from the germline V gene are SQVTM and ANQGSEA. The germline V and J ends were trimmed by 2 bases and 5 bases, with 6 bases remaining between them. CDR3 length: 11 amino acids. The full variable domain, completed using reference TRBV29-1 and TRBJ2-5, is SAVISQKPSRDICQRGTSLTIQCQVDSQVTMMFWYRQQPGQSLTLIATANQGSEATYESGFVIDKFPISRPNLTFSTLTVSNMSPEDSSIYLCSVENGETQYFGPGTRLLVL.

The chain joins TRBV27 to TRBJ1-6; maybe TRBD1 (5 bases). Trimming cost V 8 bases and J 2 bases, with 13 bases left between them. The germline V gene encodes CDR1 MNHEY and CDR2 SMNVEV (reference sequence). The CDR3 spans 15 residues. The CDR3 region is CASALGGAYNSPLHF. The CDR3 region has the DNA TGTGCCAGCGCTCTCGGGGGGGCCTATAATTCACCCCTCCACTTT.

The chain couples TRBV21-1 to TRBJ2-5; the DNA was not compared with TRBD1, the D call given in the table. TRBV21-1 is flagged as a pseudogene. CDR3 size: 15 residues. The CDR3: CASSIPGQQQETQYF. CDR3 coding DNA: TGTGCCAGCAGCATCCCCGGACAGCAGCAAGAGACCCAGTACTTC.

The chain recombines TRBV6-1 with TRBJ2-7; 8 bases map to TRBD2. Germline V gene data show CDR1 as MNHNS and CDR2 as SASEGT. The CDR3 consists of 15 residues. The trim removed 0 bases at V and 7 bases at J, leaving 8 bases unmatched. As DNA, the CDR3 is TGTGCCAGCAGTGAAGCAGTTAGCGGGATTGGTGAGCAGTACTTC. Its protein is CASSEAVSGIGEQYF.

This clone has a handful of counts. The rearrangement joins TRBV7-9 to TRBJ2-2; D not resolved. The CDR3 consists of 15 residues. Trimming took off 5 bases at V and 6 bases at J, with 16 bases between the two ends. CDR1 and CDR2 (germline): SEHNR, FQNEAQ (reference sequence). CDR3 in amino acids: CASSPEGAAPGELFF. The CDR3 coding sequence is TGTGCCAGCAGCCCCGAAGGCGCGGCGCCCGGGGAGCTGTTTTTT.

The CDR3 reads CASSRTGVQAFF. Written as DNA, the CDR3 is TGTGCCAGCAGCCGGACAGGGGTTCAGGCTTTCTTT. The chain is built from TRBV12-3 or TRBV12-4 and TRBJ1-1; 9 bases are shared with TRBD1. V gave up 6 bases and J gave up 11 bases; unmatched junction bases: 7. The CDR3 is 12 amino acids.

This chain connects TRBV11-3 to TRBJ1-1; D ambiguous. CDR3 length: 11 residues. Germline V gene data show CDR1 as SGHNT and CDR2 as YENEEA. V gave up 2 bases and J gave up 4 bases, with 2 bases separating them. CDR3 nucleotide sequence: TGTGCCAGCAGCTTACTCACTGAAGCTTTCTTT. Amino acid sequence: CASSLLTEAFF.

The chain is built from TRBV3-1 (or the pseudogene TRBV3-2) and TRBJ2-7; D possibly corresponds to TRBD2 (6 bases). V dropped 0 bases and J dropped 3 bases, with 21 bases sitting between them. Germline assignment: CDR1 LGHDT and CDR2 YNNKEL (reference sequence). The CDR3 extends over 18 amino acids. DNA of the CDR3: TGTGCCAGCAGCCAAGAGCCTGGAGGAGCGGGTCCATACTACGAGCAGTACTTC. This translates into CASSQEPGGAGPYYEQYF.

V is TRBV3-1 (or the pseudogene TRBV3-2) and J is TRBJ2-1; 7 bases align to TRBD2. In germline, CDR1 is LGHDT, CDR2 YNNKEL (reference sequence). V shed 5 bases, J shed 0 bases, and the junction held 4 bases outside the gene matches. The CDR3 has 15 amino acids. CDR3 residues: CASSKSGVSYNEQFF. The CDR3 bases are TGTGCCAGCAGCAAGAGCGGGGTCTCCTACAATGAGCAGTTCTTC.